Below, 26 T cell receptor beta chains from the same sample are listed, as sequenced in a study of Tregs in tolerant kidney transplant recipients. The data were produced by immunoSEQ multiplex PCR, yet TCRdb's version contains in-frame clones alone and is incomplete. The table shows 75,000 to 80,000 clones, with approximately 90% occurring only once. Source: Tregs from blood, taken before the transplant. The receptors come from a human donor who received a combined kidney and bone marrow transplant.

The chain links TRBV11-2 to TRBJ2-7, with D perhaps matching TRBD1 (5 bases). Trimming pared 5 bases from V and 2 bases from J, leaving 7 bases between. The germline CDR1 and CDR2 sequences are SGHAT and FQNNGV. The CDR3 has 12 amino acids. CDR3 sequence: CASSRTPYEQYF. DNA of the CDR3: TGTGCCAGCAGCCGGACACCCTACGAGCAGTACTTC.

The chain links TRBV6-1 to TRBJ2-5, with D maybe TRBD2 (5 bases). V dropped 5 bases and J dropped 11 bases, with 18 bases sitting between them. The germline V gene encodes CDR1 MNHNS and CDR2 SASEGT. The CDR3 runs 13 residues. CDR3: CASSSQGAWEQYF. In DNA form, the CDR3 reads TGTGCCAGCAGTTCTCAAGGCGCTTGGGAGCAGTACTTC.

The chain links TRBV19 to TRBJ2-5, with TRBD1 as a possible D gene (5 bases). V was cut by 6 bases and J by 5 bases, with 13 bases left in between. Germline CDR1 LNHDA, CDR2 SQIVND (reference sequence). The CDR3 extends over 13 amino acids. The DNA of the CDR3 is TGTGCCAGTAGGCCGGACAATGGGGAGACCCAGTACTTC. The encoded protein is CASRPDNGETQYF.

The V call is TRBV5-8, the J call TRBJ2-1, with TRBD1 matching 7 bases. Looked up from germline, CDR1 is SGHTS and CDR2 is YDEGEE. Losses at the gene ends were 4 bases for V and 4 bases for J; bases not matched to a gene: 11. The CDR3 totals 16 residues. The DNA for the CDR3 is TGTGCCAGCAGCACGCCATACGGGACAGATTACAATGAGCAGTTCTTC. This sequence encodes CASSTPYGTDYNEQFF.

The chain carries TRBV7-7 and TRBJ2-7; 8 bases agree with TRBD1. The CDR3 length is 15 residues. Germline CDR1 SSHAT, CDR2 FNYEAQ (reference sequence). J lost 2 bases, V lost 5 bases, and 8 bases had no gene match. The CDR3 nucleotides read TGTGCCAGCAGCCCCGCCGGGACAGGAACCTACGAGCAGTACTTC. Its translation: CASSPAGTGTYEQYF.

The chain joins TRBV6-5 to TRBJ1-4; D may be TRBD1 (5 bases). This CDR3 has 11 amino acids. V lost 3 bases and J lost 10, with 6 bases in between. Germline CDR1 is MNHEY and CDR2 is SVGAGI. CDR3 coding DNA: TGTGCCAGCAGTTATGGGGCAAAACTGTTTTTT. Its protein is CASSYGAKLFF.

The rearrangement uses TRBV6-5 and TRBJ2-7; 8 bases map to TRBD1. The V and J ends lost 6 bases and 6 bases, in that order; junction bases with no gene match: 13. CDR3 length: 15 residues. CDR1 is MNHEY, CDR2 SVGAGI, per germline. In DNA, the CDR3 is TGTGCCAGCAGCCGACAGGGGACGGTCCCCCGCGAGCAGTACTTC. It encodes CASSRQGTVPREQYF.

The gene calls are TRBV29-1 and TRBJ2-7, with TRBD1 identical over 10 bases. The CDR3 totals 13 residues. The trim removed 4 bases at V and 6 bases at J, leaving 6 bases unmatched. Germline CDR1 SQVTM, CDR2 ANQGSEA. This CDR3 is CSVVRQGALEQYF. The CDR3 DNA reads as TGCAGCGTTGTAAGACAGGGGGCGCTCGAGCAGTACTTC.

The V and J genes are TRBV19 and TRBJ2-1; 12 nucleotides align to TRBD2. V shed 3 bases and J 7 bases; nucleotides not matched to a gene: 7. Germline CDR1 and CDR2: LNHDA and SQIVND (reference sequence). CDR3 length: 16 amino acids. The CDR3 protein is CASSMMTSGSRNEQFF. CDR3 bases: TGTGCCAGTAGTATGATGACTAGCGGGAGTAGGAATGAGCAGTTCTTC.

V and J are TRBV9 and TRBJ2-3; tentatively, D is TRBD2 (6 bases). The CDR3 covers 15 residues. The ends were cut back, 3 bases at V and 9 bases at J, with 20 bases in the middle. Germline-derived CDR1 and CDR2 are SGDLS and YYNGEE. In DNA, the CDR3 is TGTGCCAGCAGCGGCCAGGGACCCGGGGGTGGAACGCAGTATTTT. As protein: CASSGQGPGGGTQYF.

The chain joins TRBV7-2 to TRBJ2-7, with 14 bases that match TRBD2. CDR1 is SGHTA, CDR2 FQGNSA, per germline. The ends lost 4 bases at V and 7 bases at J; junction bases unmatched: 6. CDR3 length: 15 residues. CDR3 sequence: CASSSGLAGAGEQYF. The CDR3 DNA reads TGTGCCAGCAGCTCGGGACTAGCGGGAGCGGGTGAGCAGTACTTC.

This clone was observed a single time. The rearrangement joins TRBV19 to TRBJ1-5; no clear D gene. CDR1 is LNHDA and CDR2 is SQIVND in the germline V gene (reference sequence). The CDR3 sequence is 14 residues long. The ends were cut back, 4 bases at V and 3 bases at J, with 10 bases in the middle. CDR3 protein: CASSTGRNNQPQHF. The CDR3 DNA reads as TGTGCCAGTAGTACAGGTAGGAACAATCAGCCCCAGCATTTT.

This chain joins TRBV27 and TRBJ2-4, with D perhaps TRBD1 (6 bases). V lost 5 bases and J 1 base, leaving 18 bases between the germline ends. There are 17 residues in the CDR3. Germline lookup yields CDR1 MNHEY and CDR2 SMNVEV (reference sequence). CDR3 amino acids: CASSPAQGFQAKNIQYF. For the CDR3, the DNA is TGTGCCAGCAGTCCAGCCCAGGGGTTTCAGGCCAAAAACATTCAGTACTTC.

The chain couples TRBV7-7 to TRBJ2-5; tentative D call: TRBD2 (6 bases). The CDR3 covers 13 residues. Germline-derived CDR1 and CDR2 are SSHAT and FNYEAQ (reference sequence). Trimming took 4 bases from V and 2 from J, leaving 8 bases between them. This CDR3 reads CASSSGTQETQYF. As DNA, the CDR3 is TGTGCCAGCAGCTCCGGGACTCAAGAGACCCAGTACTTC.

V is TRBV19 and J is TRBJ1-1; D remains unclear. This CDR3 comprises 13 residues. V lost 3 bases to trimming and J lost 0 bases, with 5 bases between them. CDR1 is LNHDA and CDR2 is SQIVND in the germline V gene (reference sequence). Here the CDR3 reads CASSIYMNTEAFF. CDR3 nucleotide sequence: TGTGCCAGTAGTATTTACATGAACACTGAAGCTTTCTTT.

This clone was recorded once. The chain uses TRBV18 and TRBJ2-5; 7 bases are shared with TRBD2. Trimming cost V 2 bases and J 4 bases; bases outside gene matches: 4. This CDR3 is 14 amino acids long. Germline assignment: CDR1 KGHSH and CDR2 LQKENI. CDR3 DNA: TGTGCCAGCTCACCAGGGGAGGGGCGAGAGACCCAGTACTTC. Protein: CASSPGEGRETQYF.

The rearrangement uses TRBV27 and TRBJ2-7; the match to TRBD1 covers 9 bases. J lost 6 bases, V lost 0 bases, and 6 bases had no gene match. This CDR3 spans 15 amino acids. The germline CDR1 and CDR2 sequences are MNHEY and SMNVEV (reference sequence). The CDR3 coding sequence is TGTGCCAGCAGTTTATCGCCGGGACAGGGCTTCGAGCAGTACTTC. Translated, it gives CASSLSPGQGFEQYF.

The rearrangement uses TRBV7-9 and TRBJ1-2; D is undetermined. Trimming removed 4 bases at V and 7 bases at J, with 16 bases between. The germline gives CDR1 SEHNR, CDR2 FQNEAQ (reference sequence). The CDR3 spans 14 residues. CDR3 amino acids: CASSSGPQLSGYTF. The CDR3 region has the DNA TGTGCCAGCAGCTCTGGGCCACAGTTGTCTGGCTACACCTTC.

Here the CDR3 reads CASSPDSWNQPQHF. The CDR3, as DNA: TGTGCCAGCAGCCCGGACAGTTGGAATCAGCCCCAGCATTTT. The V and J genes are TRBV5-8 and TRBJ1-5, with D possibly matching TRBD1 (6 bases). V was cut by 4 bases and J by 4 bases, with 12 bases left in between. Germline V gene lookup returns CDR1 SGHTS and CDR2 YDEGEE. This CDR3 is built from 14 residues.

V is TRBV19 and J is TRBJ2-2; TRBD1 is a possible D gene (7 bases). Trimming cost V 5 bases and J 5 bases, with 15 bases left between them. Germline CDR1 reads LNHDA; CDR2 reads SQIVND (reference sequence). The CDR3 has 15 residues. The CDR3 region has the DNA TGTGCCAGTAGTTCCCTGACAGGGAGGACCGGGGAGCTGTTTTTT. Its translation: CASSSLTGRTGELFF.

The chain employs TRBV7-2 and TRBJ1-1; D is unclear. V lost 3 bases, J lost 4 bases, and 9 bases lay in between. Germline lookup yields CDR1 SGHTA and CDR2 FQGNSA. The CDR3 runs 13 residues. The CDR3 bases are TGTGCCAGCAGCTTCGGGGAGATCACTGAAGCTTTCTTT. Protein product: CASSFGEITEAFF.

The chain couples TRBV5-1 to TRBJ2-7; D gene unclear. Trimming took off 0 bases at V and 6 bases at J, with 4 bases between the two ends. Germline CDR1 and CDR2: SGHRS and YFSETQ. CDR3 size: 11 residues. CDR3 DNA: TGCGCCAGCAGCTTGGAACGCGAGCAGTACTTC. Protein sequence: CASSLEREQYF.

The CDR3 DNA follows: TGTGCCAGCAGTTTGCAGGGTAGTCCGTACGAGCAGTACTTC. Translating gives CASSLQGSPYEQYF. The rearrangement uses TRBV28 and TRBJ2-7; D perhaps matches TRBD1 (5 bases). The CDR3 sequence is 14 residues long. V was cut by 3 bases and J by 4 bases, with 13 bases left in between. Per the germline V gene, CDR1 is MDHEN and CDR2 is SYDVKM.

The chain has TRBV7-2 and TRBJ1-3; no firm D call. From germline, CDR1 is SGHTA and CDR2 FQGNSA. The CDR3 is 11 residues long. V shed 5 bases and J shed 4 bases, with 3 bases lying between them. The CDR3 reads CASSPGNTIYF. The CDR3 region has the DNA TGTGCCAGCAGCCCGGGAAACACCATATATTTT.

The chain uses TRBV28 and TRBJ1-6; weak D call: TRBD1 (5 bases). This CDR3 spans 12 amino acids. Trimming took 7 bases from V and 10 from J, leaving 11 bases between them. In germline, CDR1 is MDHEN, CDR2 SYDVKM. The CDR3 reads CASTGGTSPLHF. CDR3 DNA: TGTGCCAGCACTGGGGGGACGTCACCCCTCCACTTT. The full variable domain, rest sourced from reference TRBV28 and TRBJ1-6, is DVKVTQSSRYLVKRTGEKVFLECVQDMDHENMFWYRQDPGLGLRLIYFSYDVKMKEKGDIPEGYSVSREKKERFSLILESASTNQTSMYLCASTGGTSPLHFGNGTRLTVT.

CDR3 sequence reads: CASSQGSGVQETQYF. DNA for the CDR3: TGTGCCAGCAGCCAGGGGAGCGGAGTTCAAGAGACCCAGTACTTC. V and J are TRBV28 and TRBJ2-5; maybe TRBD1 (6 bases). Germline CDR1 reads MDHEN; CDR2 reads SYDVKM. The V end lost 6 bases, the J end lost 2 bases, and 16 bases lay between the germline ends. There are 15 residues in the CDR3.